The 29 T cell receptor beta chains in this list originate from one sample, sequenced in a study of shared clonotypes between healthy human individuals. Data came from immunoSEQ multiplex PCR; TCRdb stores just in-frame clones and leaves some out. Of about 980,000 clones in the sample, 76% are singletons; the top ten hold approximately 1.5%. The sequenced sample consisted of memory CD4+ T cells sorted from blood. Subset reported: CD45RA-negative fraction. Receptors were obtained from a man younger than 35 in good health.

CDR3 amino acids: CATSRVAGPSEQYF. The CDR3 DNA reads TGTGCCACCAGCAGAGTAGCGGGGCCTAGCGAGCAGTACTTC. The rearrangement uses TRBV15 and TRBJ2-7; TRBD2 aligns across 8 bases. Germline CDR1 and CDR2: LNHNV and YYDKDF (reference sequence). V lost 1 base to trimming and J lost 6 bases; unmatched junction nucleotides: 5. The CDR3 runs to 14 residues.

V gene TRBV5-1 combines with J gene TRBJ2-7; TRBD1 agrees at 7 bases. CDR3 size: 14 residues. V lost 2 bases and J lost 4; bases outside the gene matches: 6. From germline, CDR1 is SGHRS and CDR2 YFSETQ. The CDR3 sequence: CASSFGTDYYEQYF. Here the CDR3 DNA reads TGCGCCAGCAGCTTCGGGACAGACTATTACGAGCAGTACTTC.

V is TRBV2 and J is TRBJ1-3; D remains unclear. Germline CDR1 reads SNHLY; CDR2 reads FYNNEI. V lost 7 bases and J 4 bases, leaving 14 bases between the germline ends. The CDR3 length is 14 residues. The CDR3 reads CASKGDSSGNTIYF. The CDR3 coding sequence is TGTGCCAGCAAAGGCGACTCGTCCGGAAACACCATATATTTT.

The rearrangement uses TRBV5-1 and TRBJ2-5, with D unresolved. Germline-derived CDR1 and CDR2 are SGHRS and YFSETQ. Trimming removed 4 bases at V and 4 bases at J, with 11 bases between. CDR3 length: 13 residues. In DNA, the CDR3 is TGCGCCAGCAGCCAAAGTCTCGGAGAGACCCAGTACTTC. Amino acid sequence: CASSQSLGETQYF.

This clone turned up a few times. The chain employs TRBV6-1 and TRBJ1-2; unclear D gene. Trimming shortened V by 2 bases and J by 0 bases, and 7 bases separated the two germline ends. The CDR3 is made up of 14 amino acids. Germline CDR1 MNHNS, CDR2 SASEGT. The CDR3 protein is CASSENWANYGYTF. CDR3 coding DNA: TGTGCCAGCAGTGAAAACTGGGCTAACTATGGCTACACCTTC.

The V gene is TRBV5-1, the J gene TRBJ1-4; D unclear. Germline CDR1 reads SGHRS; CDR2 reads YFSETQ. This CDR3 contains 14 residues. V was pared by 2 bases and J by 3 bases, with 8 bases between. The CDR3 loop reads CASSFLSANEKLFF. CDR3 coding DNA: TGCGCCAGCAGCTTTCTCTCGGCTAATGAAAAACTGTTTTTT.

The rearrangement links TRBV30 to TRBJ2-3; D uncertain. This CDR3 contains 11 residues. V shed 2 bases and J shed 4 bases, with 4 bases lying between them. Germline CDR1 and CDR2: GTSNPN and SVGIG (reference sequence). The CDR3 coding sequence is TGTGCCTGGAGTAGCGCAGATACGCAGTATTTT. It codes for CAWSSADTQYF.

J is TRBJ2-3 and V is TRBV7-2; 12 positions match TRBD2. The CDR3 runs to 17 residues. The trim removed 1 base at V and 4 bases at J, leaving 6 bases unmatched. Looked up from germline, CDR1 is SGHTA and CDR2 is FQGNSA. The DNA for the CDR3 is TGTGCCAGCAGCTTAGATCCACTAGCGGGAGGTGCAGATACGCAGTATTTT. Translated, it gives CASSLDPLAGGADTQYF.

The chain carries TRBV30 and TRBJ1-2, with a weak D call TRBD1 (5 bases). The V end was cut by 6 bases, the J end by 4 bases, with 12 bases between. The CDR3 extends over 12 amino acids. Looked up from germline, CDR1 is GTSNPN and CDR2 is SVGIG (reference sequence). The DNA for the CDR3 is TGTGCCTGTCAGGGTGAGGCCTATGGCTACACCTTC. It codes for CACQGEAYGYTF.

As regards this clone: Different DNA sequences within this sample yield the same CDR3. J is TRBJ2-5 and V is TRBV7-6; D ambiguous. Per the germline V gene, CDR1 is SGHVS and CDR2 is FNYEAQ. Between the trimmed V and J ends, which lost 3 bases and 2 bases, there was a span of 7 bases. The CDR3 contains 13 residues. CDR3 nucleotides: TGTGCCAGCAGCTTTGGTCCGCAAGAGACCCAGTACTTC. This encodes CASSFGPQETQYF.

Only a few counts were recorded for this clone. The CDR3 sequence: CAWRVLGNEQFF. The CDR3 DNA follows: TGTGCCTGGAGAGTTTTGGGGAATGAGCAGTTCTTC. The chain employs TRBV30 and TRBJ2-1; D is undetermined. The germline V gene has CDR1 GTSNPN and CDR2 SVGIG (reference sequence). This CDR3 contains 12 residues. Trimming removed 3 bases at V and 7 bases at J, with 10 bases between.

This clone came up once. The CDR3 here is CASRGTKETQYF. For the CDR3, the DNA is TGTGCCAGCAGAGGGACGAAGGAGACCCAGTACTTC. The chain uses TRBV7-9 and TRBJ2-5; D might be TRBD1 or TRBD2, each matching 5 bases. The CDR3 is made up of 12 amino acids. The germline CDR1 and CDR2 sequences are SEHNR and FQNEAQ (reference sequence). V lost 6 bases to trimming and J lost 5 bases, with 10 bases between them.

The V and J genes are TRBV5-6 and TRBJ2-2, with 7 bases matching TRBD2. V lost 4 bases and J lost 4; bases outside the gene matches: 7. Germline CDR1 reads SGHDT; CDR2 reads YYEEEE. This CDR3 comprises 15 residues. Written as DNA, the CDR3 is TGTGCCAGCAGCAGGGACTACTCGAGCACCGGGGAGCTGTTTTTT. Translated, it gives CASSRDYSSTGELFF.

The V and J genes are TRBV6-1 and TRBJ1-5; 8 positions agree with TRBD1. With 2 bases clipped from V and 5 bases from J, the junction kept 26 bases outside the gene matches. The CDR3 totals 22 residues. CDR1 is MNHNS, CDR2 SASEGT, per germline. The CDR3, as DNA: TGTGCCAGCAGTGAATCGGGAAGGGGACAGGTTACGACCAACCCCCTTTATCAGCCCCAGCATTTT. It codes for CASSESGRGQVTTNPLYQPQHF.

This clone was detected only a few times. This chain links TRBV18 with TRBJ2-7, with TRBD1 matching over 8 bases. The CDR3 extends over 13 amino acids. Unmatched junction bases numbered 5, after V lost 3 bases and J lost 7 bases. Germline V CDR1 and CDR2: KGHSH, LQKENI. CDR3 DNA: TGTGCCAGCTCACCTGGACAGGGAAGAGAGCAGTACTTC. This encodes CASSPGQGREQYF.

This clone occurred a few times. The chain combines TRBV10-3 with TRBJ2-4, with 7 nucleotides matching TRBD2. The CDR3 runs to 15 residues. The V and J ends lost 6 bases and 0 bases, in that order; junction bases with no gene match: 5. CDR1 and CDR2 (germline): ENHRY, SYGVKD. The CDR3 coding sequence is TGTGCCATCAGGGGGACTACCGAAGCCAAAAACATTCAGTACTTC. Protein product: CAIRGTTEAKNIQYF.

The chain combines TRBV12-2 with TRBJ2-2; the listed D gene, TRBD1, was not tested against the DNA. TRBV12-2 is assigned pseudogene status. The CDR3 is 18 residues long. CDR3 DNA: TGTGCAAGTCGCTTAGGGAGTCAGGGGGCCGGCAACACCGGGGAGCTGTTTTTT. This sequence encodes CASRLGSQGAGNTGELFF.

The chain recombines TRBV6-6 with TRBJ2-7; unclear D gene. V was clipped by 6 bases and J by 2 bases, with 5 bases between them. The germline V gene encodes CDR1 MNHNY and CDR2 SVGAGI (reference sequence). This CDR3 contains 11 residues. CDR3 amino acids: CASRTTYEQYF. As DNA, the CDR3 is TGTGCCAGCAGAACCACCTACGAGCAGTACTTC.

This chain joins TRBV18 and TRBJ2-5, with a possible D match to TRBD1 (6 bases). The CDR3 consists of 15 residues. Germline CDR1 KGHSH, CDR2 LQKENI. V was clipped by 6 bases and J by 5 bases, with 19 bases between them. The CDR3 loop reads CASSSTGLHMETQYF. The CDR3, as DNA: TGTGCCAGCTCCTCGACAGGACTGCACATGGAGACCCAGTACTTC.

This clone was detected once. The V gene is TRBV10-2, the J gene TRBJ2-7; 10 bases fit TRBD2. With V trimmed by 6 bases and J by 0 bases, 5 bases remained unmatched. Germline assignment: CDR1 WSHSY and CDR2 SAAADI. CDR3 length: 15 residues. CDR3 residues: CASRERTSGSYEQYF. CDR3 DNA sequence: TGCGCCAGCAGGGAAAGGACTAGCGGCTCCTACGAGCAGTACTTC.

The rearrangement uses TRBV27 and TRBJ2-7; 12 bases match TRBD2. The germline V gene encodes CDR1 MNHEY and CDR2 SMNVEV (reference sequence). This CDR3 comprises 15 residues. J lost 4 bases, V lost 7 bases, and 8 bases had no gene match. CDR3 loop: CASIGLAGRSYEQYF. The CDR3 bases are TGTGCCAGCATCGGACTAGCGGGAAGATCGTACGAGCAGTACTTC.

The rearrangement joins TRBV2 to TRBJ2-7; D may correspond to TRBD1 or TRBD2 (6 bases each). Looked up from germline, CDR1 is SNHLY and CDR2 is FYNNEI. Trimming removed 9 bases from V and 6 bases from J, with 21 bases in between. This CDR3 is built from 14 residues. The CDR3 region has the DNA TGTGCCAGATCAGCCGGGGGCAGGGCGTTCGAGCAGTACTTC. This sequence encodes CARSAGGRAFEQYF.

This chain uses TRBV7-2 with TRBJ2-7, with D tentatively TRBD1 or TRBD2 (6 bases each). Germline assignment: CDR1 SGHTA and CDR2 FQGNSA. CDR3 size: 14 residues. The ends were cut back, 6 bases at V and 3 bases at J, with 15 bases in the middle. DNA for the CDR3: TGTGCCAGCAGTCAAGGGGGGAGAAGCTACGAGCAGTACTTC. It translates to CASSQGGRSYEQYF.

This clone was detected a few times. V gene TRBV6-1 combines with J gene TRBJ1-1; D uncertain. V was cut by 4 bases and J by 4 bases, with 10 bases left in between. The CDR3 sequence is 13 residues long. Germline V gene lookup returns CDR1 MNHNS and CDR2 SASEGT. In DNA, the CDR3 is TGTGCCAGCAGTGCGATGGGCGGCACTGAAGCTTTCTTT. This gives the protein CASSAMGGTEAFF.

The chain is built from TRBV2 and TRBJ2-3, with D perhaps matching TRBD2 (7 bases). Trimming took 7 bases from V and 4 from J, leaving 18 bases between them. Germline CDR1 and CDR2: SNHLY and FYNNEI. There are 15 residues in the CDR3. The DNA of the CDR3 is TGTGCCAGCAAACGGGGGGCGGATCGAGCAGATACGCAGTATTTT. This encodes CASKRGADRADTQYF.

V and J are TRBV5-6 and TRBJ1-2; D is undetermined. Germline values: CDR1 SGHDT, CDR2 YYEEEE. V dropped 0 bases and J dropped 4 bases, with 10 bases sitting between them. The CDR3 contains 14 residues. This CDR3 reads CASSLVRQSYGYTF. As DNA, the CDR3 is TGTGCCAGCAGCTTGGTACGGCAGTCCTATGGCTACACCTTC.

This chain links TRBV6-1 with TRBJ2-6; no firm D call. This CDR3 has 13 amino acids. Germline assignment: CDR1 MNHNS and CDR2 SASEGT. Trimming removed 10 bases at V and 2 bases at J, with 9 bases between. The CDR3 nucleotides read TGTGCCACTGGGGAAACTGGGGCCAACGTCCTGACTTTC. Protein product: CATGETGANVLTF.

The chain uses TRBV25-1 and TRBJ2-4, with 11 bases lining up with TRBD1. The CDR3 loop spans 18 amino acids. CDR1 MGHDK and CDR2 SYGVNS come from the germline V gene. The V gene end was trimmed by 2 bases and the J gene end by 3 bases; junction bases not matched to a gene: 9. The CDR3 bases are TGTGCCAGCAGTGAAAGGGCCGGGACAGGGGGGATCAAAAACATTCAGTACTTC. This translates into CASSERAGTGGIKNIQYF. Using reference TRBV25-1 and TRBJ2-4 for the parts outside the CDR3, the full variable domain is EADIYQTPRYLVIGTGKKITLECSQTMGHDKMYWYQQDPGMELHLIHYSYGVNSTEKGDLSSESTVSRIRTEHFPLTLESARPSHTSQYLCASSERAGTGGIKNIQYFGAGTRLSVL.

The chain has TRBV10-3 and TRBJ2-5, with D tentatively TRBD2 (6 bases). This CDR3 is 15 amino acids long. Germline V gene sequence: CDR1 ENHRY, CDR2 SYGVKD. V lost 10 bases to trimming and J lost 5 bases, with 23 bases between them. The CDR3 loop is CATSPGLIERETQYF. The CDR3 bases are TGTGCCACCTCCCCAGGACTAATTGAGAGGGAGACCCAGTACTTC.